The 32 T cell receptor beta chains reported below all come from one sample, sequenced in a study of blood T cells in healthy people across ages (dated by TCRdb to about 2015). The library came from 5' RACE. The run used an Illumina HiSeq 2500. The second PCR ran for about 6 to 12 cycles and used a J-beta primer mix along with a sample-barcoded 5' primer. Starting from the raw public reads, TCRdb applied fastp trimming at Q25, assembled clones with MiXCR and retained in-frame beta chains. Each record represents a unique CDR3 protein, reported with the most common genes and DNA among its rows. Recorded for this sample are about 1.1 million distinct CDR3 sequences; more than 30% of them occurred a single time. Together, the top ten hold over 10% of the sample. Sequenced sample: blood. These receptors all stem from a man aged 18-30 years in good health.

This clonotype was found a few times. V usage is TRBV5-1 and J usage is TRBJ2-7; no clear D gene. The J call may be faulty, since TRBJ2-5 better matches the DNA end. There are 15 residues in the CDR3. Germline values: CDR1 SGHRS, CDR2 YFSETQ. The CDR3 bases are TGCGCCAGCAGCGCCGTTAGGGCTCTTTTAGAGACCCAGTACTTC. Translated, it gives CASSAVRALLETQYF.

This clonotype came up a few times. The chain joins TRBV6-6 to TRBJ1-6; TRBD1 matches at 7 bases. V shed 5 bases, J shed 7 bases, and the junction held 8 bases outside the gene matches. The CDR3 loop spans 15 amino acids. Per the germline V gene, CDR1 is MNHNY and CDR2 is SVGAGI (reference sequence). For the CDR3, the DNA is TGTGCCAGCAGTGCTCGACAGGGCGACAATTCACCCCTCCACTTT. The encoded protein is CASSARQGDNSPLHF.

For the CDR3, the DNA is TGTGCCAGCAGCCAAGAAATTTGGAACACTGAAGCTTTCTTT. Translation: CASSQEIWNTEAFF. The rearrangement uses TRBV4-2 and TRBJ1-1, with D unclear. The germline V gene has CDR1 LGHNA and CDR2 YNFKEQ. The CDR3 has 14 residues. The germline V and J ends were trimmed by 0 bases and 1 base, with 6 bases remaining between them.

The chain links TRBV20-1 to TRBJ1-2, with TRBD1 matching over 9 bases. The CDR3 has 12 amino acids. CDR1 is DFQATT and CDR2 is SNEGSKA in the germline V gene (reference sequence). CDR3 nucleotides: TGCAGCGCGACAGGGGGAATCGGTGGCTACACCTTC. Residues: CSATGGIGGYTF.

The V gene is TRBV7-2, the J gene TRBJ2-2, with TRBD2 as a possible D gene (5 bases). With 6 bases removed from V and 0 bases from J, the gap between germline ends came to 8 bases. The CDR3 is made up of 14 amino acids. CDR1 is SGHTA and CDR2 is FQGNSA in the germline V gene. CDR3 sequence (DNA): TGTGCCAGCAGTTTACTAGCGAACACCGGGGAGCTGTTTTTT. It translates to CASSLLANTGELFF.

This clonotype appeared a few times. The chain has TRBV20-1 and TRBJ1-4; D may be TRBD1 (5 bases). The V end lost 0 bases, the J end lost 8 bases, and 10 bases lay between the germline ends. CDR3 length equals 13 residues. CDR1 is DFQATT, CDR2 SNEGSKA, per germline (reference sequence). The CDR3, as DNA: TGCAGTGCTAGAGAGGGGGGGGAGGAAAAACTGTTTTTT. This encodes CSAREGGEEKLFF.

This sequence joins TRBV6-1 and TRBJ1-5, with D possibly being TRBD1 (5 bases). CDR3 length: 14 residues. CDR1 is MNHNS, CDR2 SASEGT, per germline. V lost 5 bases and J lost 6, with 14 bases in between. The CDR3 spells CASSRDLSGQPQHF. The DNA for the CDR3 is TGTGCCAGCAGTCGGGACCTATCGGGTCAGCCCCAGCATTTT.

This clonotype was counted a few times. The V gene is TRBV4-3, the J gene TRBJ1-4, with a tentative D call TRBD1 (5 bases). V dropped 1 base and J dropped 10 bases, with 10 bases sitting between them. The CDR3 is 13 residues long. Looked up from germline, CDR1 is LGHNA and CDR2 is YSLEER. CDR3 in DNA: TGCGCCAGCAGCCAAGTTCCCGGGGGAAAACTGTTTTTT. The encoded protein is CASSQVPGGKLFF.

There are many counts of this clonotype. This sequence joins TRBV5-1 and TRBJ1-2, with D possibly being TRBD1 (6 bases). Germline V gene sequence: CDR1 SGHRS, CDR2 YFSETQ. The CDR3 is 17 amino acids. The germline V and J ends were trimmed by 2 bases and 2 bases, with 19 bases remaining between them. CDR3 region: CASSLQGTGRGNYGYTF. The DNA for the CDR3 is TGCGCCAGCAGCTTACAGGGAACGGGCCGTGGGAACTATGGCTACACCTTC.

Many counts were recorded for this clonotype. The chain uses TRBV12-3 or TRBV12-4 and TRBJ2-3, with 10 bases identical to TRBD2. V shed 4 bases, J shed 1 base, and the junction held 2 bases outside the gene matches. The CDR3 loop spans 15 amino acids. CDR3 sequence reads: CASSYGTSGTDTQYF. DNA for the CDR3: TGTGCCAGCAGTTACGGGACTAGCGGCACAGATACGCAGTATTTT.

Concerning this clonotype itself: At one boundary the junction diverges from the germline segment, which might be a read error. The CDR3 sequence is CASSPTGLGKEAQYF. The CDR3 DNA reads TGTGCCAGCAGCCCCACTGGTCTGGGGAAAGAGGCCCAGTACTTC. This chain uses TRBV7-2 with TRBJ2-5; D is uncertain. The CDR3 runs 15 residues. Germline V gene data show CDR1 as SGHTA and CDR2 as FQGNSA. The entire variable domain, with the rest obtained from reference TRBV7-2 and TRBJ2-5, is as follows: GAGVSQSPSNKVTEKGKDVELRCDPISGHTALYWYRQSLGQGLEFLIYFQGNSAPDKSGLPSDRFSAERTGGSVSTLTIQRTQQEDSAVYLCASSPTGLGKEAQYFGPGTRLLVL.

This clonotype was detected a few times. J is TRBJ1-2 and V is TRBV6-1; D is unresolved. Germline lookup yields CDR1 MNHNS and CDR2 SASEGT. This CDR3 is built from 10 residues. V lost 10 bases, J lost 7 bases, and 10 bases lay in between. CDR3 in DNA: TGTGCCATCGGGTATCCTGGCTACACCTTC. Its protein product is CAIGYPGYTF.

A remark on this clonotype: With a much larger clone just one base away, this may be a read error. V is TRBV7-2 and J is TRBJ2-1, with TRBD2 matching over 15 bases. This CDR3 spans 18 amino acids. Germline lookup yields CDR1 SGHTA and CDR2 FQGNSA. Here the CDR3 reads CASSLKGTSGGSCNEQFF. DNA of the CDR3: TGTGCCAGCAGCTTAAAAGGGACTAGCGGGGGGTCCTGCAATGAGCAGTTCTTC.

The V gene is TRBV3-1, the J gene TRBJ2-3; D uncertain. The V gene lost 4 bases and the J gene lost 1 base, with 9 bases spanning the gap. Germline CDR1 and CDR2: LGHDT and YNNKEL (reference sequence). The CDR3 is made up of 14 amino acids. The CDR3: CASSPPAGTDTQYF. The CDR3 DNA reads as TGTGCCAGCAGCCCCCCGGCGGGCACAGATACGCAGTATTTT.

The genes are TRBV12-5 and TRBJ2-5; D not resolved. CDR3 size: 13 residues. V lost 5 bases, J lost 11 bases, and 18 bases lay in between. Germline V lookup: CDR1 LGHNT, CDR2 FRNRAP. CDR3 coding DNA: TGTGCTAGTGGTATGGACCTTGGCAATGAGCAGTACTTC. This encodes CASGMDLGNEQYF.

The chain employs TRBV7-2 and TRBJ2-3; D is uncertain. Germline-derived CDR1 and CDR2 are SGHTA and FQGNSA. The CDR3 contains 13 residues. Trimming cost V 5 bases and J 2 bases, with 8 bases left between them. CDR3 in amino acids: CASSPPPTDTQYF. In DNA, the CDR3 is TGTGCCAGCAGCCCGCCACCCACAGATACGCAGTATTTT.

The rearrangement uses TRBV6-5 and TRBJ1-2; maybe TRBD1 (6 bases). The CDR3 is 14 residues long. The V and J ends lost 6 bases and 8 bases respectively, with 19 bases between them. Germline V gene sequence: CDR1 MNHEY, CDR2 SVGAGI. As DNA, the CDR3 is TGTGCCAGCAGCCCCGGGGACACTAGATACGGCTACACCTTC. Protein product: CASSPGDTRYGYTF.

This clonotype was picked up a small number of times. CDR3 DNA sequence: TGCAGTGCCGCGCAGGGGGATGGCAATCAGCCCCAGCATTTT. Encoded protein: CSAAQGDGNQPQHF. The J gene is TRBJ1-5, the V gene TRBV20-1; 7 positions match TRBD1. Germline V lookup: CDR1 DFQATT, CDR2 SNEGSKA (reference sequence). The ends lost 6 bases at V and 2 bases at J; junction bases unmatched: 7. The CDR3 extends over 14 amino acids.

This clonotype was counted a few times. The chain employs TRBV9 and TRBJ2-3; D ambiguous. The CDR3 is 15 residues long. V was trimmed by 4 bases and J by 2 bases, leaving 14 bases between them. Germline lookup yields CDR1 SGDLS and CDR2 YYNGEE. The CDR3 reads CASSHKPGLTDTQYF. The DNA of the CDR3 is TGTGCCAGCAGCCACAAACCCGGCCTCACAGATACGCAGTATTTT.

This clonotype was seen a few times. V gene TRBV4-3 combines with J gene TRBJ2-1, with 7 bases aligning to TRBD2. This CDR3 comprises 17 residues. V shed 0 bases and J 4 bases; nucleotides not matched to a gene: 9. Germline V gene sequence: CDR1 LGHNA, CDR2 YSLEER. CDR3 in amino acids: CASSQDLTGGTYNEQFF. The CDR3, as DNA: TGCGCCAGCAGCCAAGATCTGACCGGGGGGACTTACAATGAGCAGTTCTTC.

This CDR3 is CASSTTRQGLPSDSGNTIYF. DNA of the CDR3: TGTGCCAGCTCAACGACCCGACAGGGATTACCATCGGACTCTGGAAACACCATATATTTT. V and J are TRBV18 and TRBJ1-3, with 7 bases aligning to TRBD1. CDR1 and CDR2 from the germline V gene are KGHSH and LQKENI. V dropped 5 bases and J dropped 0; count of bases not matched to a gene: 19. CDR3 length: 20 amino acids. Full variable domain (outside the CDR3, taken from reference TRBV18 and TRBJ1-3): NAGVMQNPRHLVRRRGQEARLRCSPMKGHSHVYWYRQLPEEGLKFMVYLQKENIIDESGMPKERFSAEFPKEGPSILRIQQVVRGDSAAYFCASSTTRQGLPSDSGNTIYFGEGSWLTVV.

This clonotype turned up a few times. This chain links TRBV27 with TRBJ2-1, with 10 bases identical to TRBD1. Germline loops: CDR1 MNHEY, CDR2 SMNVEV (reference sequence). This CDR3 is built from 15 residues. V trimming: 8 bases; J trimming: 7 bases; junction bases outside the gene matches: 11. As DNA, the CDR3 is TGTGCCAGCGCAAAGGGACAGGGGTTTGTAAATGAGCAGTTCTTC. Translation: CASAKGQGFVNEQFF.

V gene TRBV6-6 combines with J gene TRBJ2-1, with 8 positions matching TRBD1. J lost 0 bases, V lost 4 bases, and 8 bases had no gene match. The germline V gene encodes CDR1 MNHNY and CDR2 SVGAGI (reference sequence). This CDR3 is 17 amino acids long. The CDR3 DNA sequence: TGTGCCAGCAGTTTACCAGGGGGCCCGAGCTCCTACAATGAGCAGTTCTTC. Translation: CASSLPGGPSSYNEQFF.

The CDR3 DNA reads TGTGCCAGCAGCTTAGGCTCCTCTCCTAACTATGGCTACACCTTC. Its protein product is CASSLGSSPNYGYTF. The chain uses TRBV13 and TRBJ1-2; D is undetermined. The CDR3 spans 15 residues. The V gene's germline CDR1 is PRHDT and CDR2 FYEKMQ (reference sequence). Trimming shortened V by 0 bases and J by 0 bases, and 8 bases separated the two germline ends.

CDR3 residues: CASSIYRDWYEQYF. The CDR3 DNA reads TGTGCCAGCAGCATCTACAGGGATTGGTACGAGCAGTACTTC. The chain links TRBV7-2 to TRBJ2-7; D possibly corresponds to TRBD1 (6 bases). V shed 5 bases and J shed 4 bases, with 15 bases lying between them. The CDR3 is 14 amino acids. Looked up from germline, CDR1 is SGHTA and CDR2 is FQGNSA.

About this clonotype: Sequence at one end of the junction differs from germline and may be a read error. The genes are TRBV9 and TRBJ1-4; no clear D. The CDR3 runs to 18 residues. Germline V CDR1 and CDR2: SGDLS, YYNGEE. The CDR3, as DNA: TGTACCAGCAGCGTAGAGGAACGGGTCCATGCAACTAATGAAAAACTGTTTTTT. Residues: CTSSVEERVHATNEKLFF.

CDR3 sequence: CASSLNAGERVDTQYF. CDR3 DNA sequence: TGTGCCAGCAGCTTAAACGCCGGGGAAAGGGTAGATACGCAGTATTTT. The chain couples TRBV11-2 to TRBJ2-3; D possibly corresponds to TRBD2 (5 bases). Germline V gene data show CDR1 as SGHAT and CDR2 as FQNNGV. The ends were cut back, 2 bases at V and 5 bases at J, with 17 bases in the middle. CDR3 length: 16 amino acids.

This clonotype appeared a few times. V is TRBV27 and J is TRBJ2-7; no clear D gene. The CDR3 totals 14 residues. Germline V gene data show CDR1 as MNHEY and CDR2 as SMNVEV (reference sequence). Deletions cut 6 bases from V and 0 bases from J, with 12 bases between. The CDR3 nucleotides read TGTGCCAGCAGCGCTATGGCAGTCTCCTACGAGCAGTACTTC. This translates into CASSAMAVSYEQYF.

This clonotype has a handful of counts. The J gene is TRBJ1-1, the V gene TRBV6-6; maybe TRBD1 (5 bases). Per germline, CDR1 MNHNY and CDR2 SVGAGI (reference sequence). The CDR3 extends over 16 amino acids. Trimming took 2 bases from V and 5 from J, leaving 18 bases between them. The CDR3 protein is CASSYHPGTGHTEAFF. Here the CDR3 DNA reads TGTGCCAGCAGTTACCACCCCGGCACAGGTCATACTGAAGCTTTCTTT.

This clonotype was found many times. The chain joins TRBV25-1 to TRBJ2-1; unclear D gene. V shed 2 bases and J shed 5 bases, with 19 bases lying between them. CDR3 length: 17 residues. In germline, CDR1 is MGHDK, CDR2 SYGVNS. Here the CDR3 reads CASSEPHSPNGDNEQFF. The CDR3 DNA follows: TGTGCCAGCAGTGAACCGCATTCCCCGAATGGAGACAATGAGCAGTTCTTC.

J is TRBJ2-4 and V is TRBV2, with TRBD1 identical over 8 bases. There are 15 residues in the CDR3. The V and J ends lost 6 bases and 6 bases, in that order; junction bases with no gene match: 10. Germline lookup yields CDR1 SNHLY and CDR2 FYNNEI. The CDR3 is CASRPPQGALNIQYF. The CDR3 bases are TGTGCCAGCAGACCCCCGCAGGGGGCTTTAAACATTCAGTACTTC.

This clonotype appeared many times. CDR3: CASSPGLAETQYF. The CDR3 region has the DNA TGTGCCAGCAGTCCGGGACTAGCAGAGACCCAGTACTTC. The chain couples TRBV27 to TRBJ2-5, with 9 positions matching TRBD2. CDR3 size: 13 residues. The V gene end was trimmed by 5 bases and the J gene end by 4 bases; junction bases not matched to a gene: 2. Germline V gives CDR1 MNHEY, CDR2 SMNVEV (reference sequence).